This T cell receptor (beta chain) was profiled in a study of technical replicates of blood from several donors. Measured with immunoSEQ multiplex PCR; TCRdb has only the in-frame clones, and not every one. The sample shows tens of thousands of clones, 70% to 90% of them seen only once. CDR3 length equals 15 residues. Germline values: CDR1 SGHDT, CDR2 YYEEEE. V gave up 4 bases and J gave up 2 bases; unmatched junction bases: 8. The sequenced sample was PBMCs. This receptor was obtained from a human donor in good health. Some clones in this sample may be carry-over from other donors' samples. J is TRBJ2-7 and V is TRBV5-6, with 8 bases that match TRBD1. The CDR3 sequence: CASSPETGVAYEQYF. CDR3 in DNA: TGTGCCAGCAGCCCCGAGACAGGGGTCGCCTACGAGCAGTACTTC. The full variable domain, rest sourced from reference TRBV5-6 and TRBJ2-7, is DAGVTQSPTHLIKTRGQQVTLRCSPKSGHDTVSWYQQALGQGPQFIFQYYEEEERQRGNFPDRFSGHQFPNYSSELNVNALLLGDSALYLCASSPETGVAYEQYFGPGTRLTVT.